The 17 T cell receptor beta chains below come from one sample, sequenced in a study of siplizumab effects on memory and regulatory T cells. Sequencing was performed with immunoSEQ multiplex PCR; in TCRdb, only in-frame clones are kept and a portion is missing. This table has about 94,000 clones, around 94% appearing once. The specimen sequenced was non-Treg CD4+ T cells sorted from blood. The receptors stem from a human donor in good health.

The CDR3 nucleotides read TGTGCCAGCTCACCACTTCTTGCAGGGATGATGGAGACCCAGTACTTC. Protein sequence: CASSPLLAGMMETQYF. The V and J genes are TRBV18 and TRBJ2-5, with D tentatively TRBD1 (5 bases). CDR1 KGHSH and CDR2 LQKENI come from the germline V gene. The CDR3 has 16 residues. V was clipped by 1 base and J by 5 bases, with 17 bases between them.

V and J are TRBV5-4 and TRBJ2-3; 10 bases map to TRBD2. J gave up 0 bases and V 6 bases, and 10 bases lay outside the gene matches. CDR3 length: 17 amino acids. Germline CDR1 is SGHNT and CDR2 is YYREEE (reference sequence). The DNA for the CDR3 is TGTGCCAGCAACACAAAGAGCGGGAGGGCCAGCACAGATACGCAGTATTTT. This gives the protein CASNTKSGRASTDTQYF. Full variable domain (missing parts from reference TRBV5-4 and TRBJ2-3): ETGVTQSPTHLIKTRGQQVTLRCSSQSGHNTVSWYQQALGQGPQFIFQYYREEENGRGNFPPRFSGLQFPNYSSELNVNALELDDSALYLCASNTKSGRASTDTQYFGPGTRLTVL.

The rearrangement links TRBV18 to TRBJ2-7; D is unresolved. The CDR3 runs to 13 residues. The germline gives CDR1 KGHSH, CDR2 LQKENI. Trimming cost V 3 bases and J 1 base, with 7 bases left between them. DNA for the CDR3: TGTGCCAGCTCACCTTCTGGTTCCTACGAGCAGTACTTC. Residues: CASSPSGSYEQYF.

This chain links TRBV6-5 with TRBJ1-5; TRBD1 is a possible D gene (5 bases). Per the germline V gene, CDR1 is MNHEY and CDR2 is SVGAGI. The CDR3 has 14 amino acids. Trimming shortened V by 2 bases and J by 1 base, and 6 bases separated the two germline ends. As DNA, the CDR3 is TGTGCCAGCAGTTACGGGGGGAGCAATCAGCCCCAGCATTTT. Residues: CASSYGGSNQPQHF.

This CDR3 is CSVTSPTEAFF. The CDR3 DNA reads as TGCAGCGTCACCTCCCCCACTGAAGCTTTCTTT. V is TRBV29-1 and J is TRBJ1-1, with D unclear. Trimming stripped 6 bases from V and 4 bases from J, with 9 bases between. The germline gives CDR1 SQVTM, CDR2 ANQGSEA. The CDR3 contains 11 residues.

The gene calls are TRBV9 and TRBJ2-7, with 9 positions matching TRBD2. Germline trimming cut 0 bases from V and 2 bases from J; bases unmatched to any gene: 3. Germline loops: CDR1 SGDLS, CDR2 YYNGEE. This CDR3 is 15 amino acids long. CDR3 bases: TGTGCCAGCAGCGTAGAAGGCGGGAGGGCCTACGAGCAGTACTTC. It codes for CASSVEGGRAYEQYF.

This chain links TRBV5-1 with TRBJ2-3; D may be TRBD1 (6 bases). CDR3 length: 15 amino acids. Germline V CDR1 and CDR2: SGHRS, YFSETQ. Trimming stripped 0 bases from V and 3 bases from J, with 11 bases between. CDR3 in DNA: TGCGCCAGCAGCTTGGGGGGGCGGAGGACAGATACGCAGTATTTT. This encodes CASSLGGRRTDTQYF.

This sequence joins TRBV4-3 and TRBJ2-3; perhaps TRBD2 as D (6 bases). The germline V and J ends were trimmed by 3 bases and 4 bases, with 14 bases remaining between them. Germline CDR1 reads LGHNA; CDR2 reads YSLEER. This CDR3 has 15 amino acids. The CDR3 sequence is CASSHRDSPSDTQYF. Here the CDR3 DNA reads TGCGCCAGCAGCCACCGGGACTCTCCCTCAGATACGCAGTATTTT.

With regard to this clone: At one end the junction does not follow the germline gene, possibly because of a read error. The gene calls are TRBV10-3 and TRBJ2-7; possibly TRBD2 for D (5 bases). The CDR3 contains 12 residues. Germline CDR1 reads ENHRY; CDR2 reads SYGVKD. The CDR3: CVISGSSYEQYF. The CDR3 nucleotides are TGTGTCATCAGTGGGAGCTCCTACGAGCAGTACTTC.

V usage is TRBV30 and J usage is TRBJ2-2, with D possibly being TRBD2 (5 bases). Trimming shortened V by 0 bases and J by 4 bases, and 9 bases separated the two germline ends. Germline lookup yields CDR1 GTSNPN and CDR2 SVGIG (reference sequence). The CDR3 has 14 residues. CDR3 sequence reads: CAWSVLVGTGELFF. DNA of the CDR3: TGTGCCTGGAGTGTACTAGTGGGCACCGGGGAGCTGTTTTTT.

The rearrangement joins TRBV7-9 to TRBJ1-2; possibly TRBD1 for D (5 bases). CDR1 and CDR2 (germline): SEHNR, FQNEAQ (reference sequence). Trimming pared 4 bases from V and 14 bases from J, leaving 17 bases between. This CDR3 has 12 residues. The DNA of the CDR3 is TGTGCCAGCAGCTCTATAGGGACGGATGGTACCTTC. It encodes CASSSIGTDGTF. The full variable domain, in which reference TRBV7-9 and TRBJ1-2 provide the parts outside the CDR3, is DTGVSQNPRHKITKRGQNVTFRCDPISEHNRLYWYRQTLGQGPEFLTYFQNEAQLEKSRLLSDRFSAERPKGSFSTLEIQRTEQGDSAMYLCASSSIGTDGTFGSGTRLTVV.

The CDR3 is CASSRDPSGANVLTF. Here the CDR3 DNA reads TGTGCCAGCAGCCGTGATCCGTCTGGGGCCAACGTCCTGACTTTC. The V and J genes are TRBV7-2 and TRBJ2-6; no clear D. The CDR3 length is 15 residues. The V end lost 5 bases, the J end lost 1 base, and 9 bases lay between the germline ends. CDR1 SGHTA and CDR2 FQGNSA come from the germline V gene.

The CDR3 coding sequence is TGTGCCAGTAGTCGTGGTCGGACGCAACCCCAGCATTTT. This gives the protein CASSRGRTQPQHF. V and J are TRBV19 and TRBJ1-5; no reliable D call. V dropped 5 bases and J dropped 10 bases, with 15 bases sitting between them. Germline lookup yields CDR1 LNHDA and CDR2 SQIVND (reference sequence). This CDR3 spans 13 amino acids.

CDR3: CASSVSSTIQETQYF. The DNA for the CDR3 is TGTGCCAGCAGCGTCAGCTCGACCATCCAAGAGACCCAGTACTTC. This chain uses TRBV9 with TRBJ2-5, with D unresolved. The CDR3 is 15 amino acids. V lost 2 bases and J lost 1, with 12 bases in between. Germline CDR1 is SGDLS and CDR2 is YYNGEE. Complete variable domain (other parts from reference TRBV9 and TRBJ2-5): DSGVTQTPKHLITATGQRVTLRCSPRSGDLSVYWYQQSLDQGLQFLIQYYNGEERAKGNILERFSAQQFPDLHSELNLSSLELGDSALYFCASSVSSTIQETQYFGPGTRLLVL.

V gene TRBV7-8 combines with J gene TRBJ1-4; the D is unclear. This CDR3 has 14 residues. Germline V gene lookup returns CDR1 SGHVS and CDR2 FQNEAQ. Trimming took 2 bases from V and 2 from J, leaving 6 bases between them. The CDR3 DNA sequence: TGTGCCAGCAGCTTATCGGGTACTAATGAAAAACTGTTTTTT. It specifies CASSLSGTNEKLFF.

This rearrangement joins TRBV4-1 to TRBJ1-1; D not resolved. Deletions cut 4 bases from V and 4 bases from J, with 13 bases between. Germline lookup yields CDR1 MGHRA and CDR2 YSYEKL. This CDR3 comprises 14 residues. The CDR3 coding sequence is TGCGCCAGCAGCCCAGAGGAACGGGGCACTGAAGCTTTCTTT. This codes for CASSPEERGTEAFF.

Only one count was recorded for this clone. The chain links TRBV6-1 to TRBJ2-7, with 12 bases identical to TRBD1. This CDR3 contains 15 residues. Germline assignment: CDR1 MNHNS and CDR2 SASEGT. Trimming removed 6 bases from V and 4 bases from J; junction bases left unmatched: 7. The DNA of the CDR3 is TGTGCCAGCAGAATGGGACAGGGGGCGGGTTACGAGCAGTACTTC. Translated, it gives CASRMGQGAGYEQYF.